This TCR beta chain was identified during a study of T cell repertoires in cytomegalovirus infection. MiXCR, run by TCRdb on the reads, gives a single entry per CDR3 protein. The profile shows hundreds of thousands of distinct CDR3 sequences, around 24% of them singletons. Study-level points and caveats: CMV-specific TCR beta clonotypes restricted by HLA-C were the ones dominating the ex vivo response.

For this clonotype: Its antigen is not known.

The sequenced sample was CD8+ T cells from PBMCs. The sequence was collected from a human donor in good health (CMV status not recorded). Some clones in this sample may be carry-over from other donors' samples.

In DNA, the CDR3 is TGTGCCAGCAGTTTAACTTCTACATGGCTGAACACTGAAGCTTTCTTT. Its protein product is CASSLTSTWLNTEAFF. This rearrangement joins TRBV28 to TRBJ1-1; the D is unclear. The germline CDR1 and CDR2 sequences are MDHEN and SYDVKM. The CDR3 is 16 residues long. V lost 2 bases to trimming and J lost 0 bases, with 13 bases between them.